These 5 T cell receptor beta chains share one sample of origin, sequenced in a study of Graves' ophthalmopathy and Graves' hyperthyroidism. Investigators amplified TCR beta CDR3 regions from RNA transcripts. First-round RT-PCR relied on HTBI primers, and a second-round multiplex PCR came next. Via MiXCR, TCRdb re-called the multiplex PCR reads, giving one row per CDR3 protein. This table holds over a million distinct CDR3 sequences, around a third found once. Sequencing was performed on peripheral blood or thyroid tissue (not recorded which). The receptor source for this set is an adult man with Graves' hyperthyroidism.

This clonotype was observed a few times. The DNA of the CDR3 is TGTGCCAGCAGCTTACTGGGGTTGGGACAGAGCTACGAGCAGTACTTC. Encoded protein: CASSLLGLGQSYEQYF. The chain is built from TRBV7-2 and TRBJ2-7, with 7 bases fitting TRBD1. J gave up 3 bases and V 2 bases, and 10 bases lay outside the gene matches. The CDR3 is 16 amino acids. Germline CDR1 reads SGHTA; CDR2 reads FQGNSA.

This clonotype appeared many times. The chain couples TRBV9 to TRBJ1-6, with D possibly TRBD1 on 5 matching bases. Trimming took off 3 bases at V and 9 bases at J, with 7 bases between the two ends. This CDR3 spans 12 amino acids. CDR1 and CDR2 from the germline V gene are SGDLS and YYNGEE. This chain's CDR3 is CASSAQGSPLHF. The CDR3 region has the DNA TGTGCCAGCAGCGCGCAGGGTTCACCCCTCCACTTT.

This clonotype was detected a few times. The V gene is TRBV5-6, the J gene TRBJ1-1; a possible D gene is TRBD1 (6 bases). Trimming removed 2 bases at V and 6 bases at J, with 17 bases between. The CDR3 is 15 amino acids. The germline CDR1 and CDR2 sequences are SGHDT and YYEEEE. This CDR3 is CASSLPADRISEAFF. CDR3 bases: TGTGCCAGCAGCTTACCCGCCGACAGGATTTCTGAAGCTTTCTTT.

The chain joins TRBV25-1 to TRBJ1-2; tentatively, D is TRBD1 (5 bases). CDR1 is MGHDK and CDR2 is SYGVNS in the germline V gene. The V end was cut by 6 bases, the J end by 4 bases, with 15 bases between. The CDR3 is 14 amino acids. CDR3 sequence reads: CASRDRQGPYGYTF. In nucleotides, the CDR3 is TGTGCCAGCAGAGATCGGCAGGGCCCCTATGGCTACACCTTC.

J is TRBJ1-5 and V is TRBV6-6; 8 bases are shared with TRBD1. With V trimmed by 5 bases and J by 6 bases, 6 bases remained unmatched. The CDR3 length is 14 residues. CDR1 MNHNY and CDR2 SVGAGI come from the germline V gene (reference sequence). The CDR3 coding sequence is TGTGCCAGCAGTGACGACAGGGGAGGTCAGCCCCAGCATTTT. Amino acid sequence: CASSDDRGGQPQHF.